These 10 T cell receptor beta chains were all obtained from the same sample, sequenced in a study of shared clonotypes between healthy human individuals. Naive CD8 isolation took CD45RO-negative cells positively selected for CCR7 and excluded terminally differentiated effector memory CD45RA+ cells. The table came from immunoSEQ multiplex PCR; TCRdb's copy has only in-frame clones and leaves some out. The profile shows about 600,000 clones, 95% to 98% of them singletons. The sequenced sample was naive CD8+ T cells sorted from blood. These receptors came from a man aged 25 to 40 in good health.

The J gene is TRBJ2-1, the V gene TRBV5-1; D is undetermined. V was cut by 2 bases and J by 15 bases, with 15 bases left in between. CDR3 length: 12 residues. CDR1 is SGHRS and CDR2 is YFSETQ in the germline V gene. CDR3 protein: CASSFVESVLFF. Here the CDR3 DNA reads TGCGCCAGCAGCTTCGTGGAAAGTGTTCTGTTCTTC.

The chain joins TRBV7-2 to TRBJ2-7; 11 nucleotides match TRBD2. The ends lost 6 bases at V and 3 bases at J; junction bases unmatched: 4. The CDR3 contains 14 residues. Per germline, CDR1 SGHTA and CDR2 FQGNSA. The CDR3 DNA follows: TGTGCCAGCAGGCCCGGGACTAGCGGCTACGAGCAGTACTTC. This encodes CASRPGTSGYEQYF. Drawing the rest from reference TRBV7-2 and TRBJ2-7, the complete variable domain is GAGVSQSPSNKVTEKGKDVELRCDPISGHTALYWYRQSLGQGLEFLIYFQGNSAPDKSGLPSDRFSAERTGGSVSTLTIQRTQQEDSAVYLCASRPGTSGYEQYFGPGTRLTVT.

The CDR3 nucleotides read TGTGCCAGCAGATACCTTGCAGGGGTGAGTGAGCAGTACTTC. This sequence encodes CASRYLAGVSEQYF. This chain connects TRBV28 to TRBJ2-7, with D perhaps matching TRBD1 (6 bases). V dropped 6 bases and J dropped 7 bases, with 19 bases sitting between them. Looked up from germline, CDR1 is MDHEN and CDR2 is SYDVKM. This CDR3 region has 14 residues.

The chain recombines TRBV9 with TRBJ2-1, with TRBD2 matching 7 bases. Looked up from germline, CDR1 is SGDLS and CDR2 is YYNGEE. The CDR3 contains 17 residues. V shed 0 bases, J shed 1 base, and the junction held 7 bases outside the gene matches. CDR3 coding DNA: TGTGCCAGCAGCGTAGTTAGGGAGGGTAGTTCCTACAATGAGCAGTTCTTC. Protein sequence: CASSVVREGSSYNEQFF.

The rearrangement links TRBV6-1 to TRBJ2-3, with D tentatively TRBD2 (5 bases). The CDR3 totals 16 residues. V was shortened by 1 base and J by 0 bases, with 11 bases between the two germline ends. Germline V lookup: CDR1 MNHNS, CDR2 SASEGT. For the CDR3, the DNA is TGTGCCAGCAGTGAAGTCGCCGGACTCAGCACAGATACGCAGTATTTT. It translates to CASSEVAGLSTDTQYF.

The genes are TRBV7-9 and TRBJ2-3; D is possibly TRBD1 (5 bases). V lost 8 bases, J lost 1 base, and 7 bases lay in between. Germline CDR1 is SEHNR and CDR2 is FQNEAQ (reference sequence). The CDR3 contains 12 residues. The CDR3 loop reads CASPTGTDTQYF. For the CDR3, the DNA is TGTGCCAGCCCGACAGGCACAGATACGCAGTATTTT.

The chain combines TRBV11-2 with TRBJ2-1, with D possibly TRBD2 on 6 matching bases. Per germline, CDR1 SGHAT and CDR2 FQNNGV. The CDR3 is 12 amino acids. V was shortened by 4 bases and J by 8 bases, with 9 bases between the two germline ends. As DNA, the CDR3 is TGTGCCAGCAGCTCCGGGACTTATGAGCAGTTCTTC. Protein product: CASSSGTYEQFF.

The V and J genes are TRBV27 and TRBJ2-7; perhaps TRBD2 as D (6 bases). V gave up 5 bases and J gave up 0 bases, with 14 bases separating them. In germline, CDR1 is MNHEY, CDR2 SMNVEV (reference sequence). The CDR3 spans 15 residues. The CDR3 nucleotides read TGTGCCAGCAGTGCCACCGGGGGAAGCTCCTACGAGCAGTACTTC. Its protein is CASSATGGSSYEQYF.

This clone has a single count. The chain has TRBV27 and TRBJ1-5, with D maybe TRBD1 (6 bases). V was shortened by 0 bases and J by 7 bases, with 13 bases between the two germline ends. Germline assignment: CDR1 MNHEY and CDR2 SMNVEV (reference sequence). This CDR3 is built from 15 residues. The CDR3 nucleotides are TGTGCCAGCAGTTTATCAATGACAGGAGGGCAGCCCCAGCATTTT. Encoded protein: CASSLSMTGGQPQHF.

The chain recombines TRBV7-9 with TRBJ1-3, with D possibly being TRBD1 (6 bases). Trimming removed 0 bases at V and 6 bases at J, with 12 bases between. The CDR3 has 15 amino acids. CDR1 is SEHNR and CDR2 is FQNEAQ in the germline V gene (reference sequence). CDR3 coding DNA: TGTGCCAGCAGCTTAGCCAGGGGAGCCTCAAACACCATATATTTT. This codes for CASSLARGASNTIYF.